A selection of T cell receptor beta chains follows, all from one sample in a study of cytomegalovirus exposure and HLA in healthy donors. The repertoire was sequenced with immunoSEQ multiplex PCR; TCRdb's copy has only in-frame clones and lacks some. The sample records roughly 150,000 clones, about 76% being singletons. Material: PBMCs. Receptors originate from a young woman in good health and CMV-seropositive. CDR3s include the opening cysteine and the closing phenylalanine or tryptophan. The order of the fields is clone size, V gene, D gene, CDR3 length, J gene, CDR3 DNA, CDR3 protein. The D gene is left open where the match is weak. Size is omitted from some rows. Given values are once, few, many or a class for expanded clones.

.	TRBV19	TRBD2	18	TRBJ2-3	TGTGCCAGTAGTACCCTCTCCTGGACTAGCGGGGGGGGAATAGCGCAGTATTTT	CASSTLSWTSGGGIAQYF
.	TRBV4-1	.	15	TRBJ1-2	TGCGCCAGCAGCCAAGAAAGGCGGCCTAACTATGGCTACACCTTC	CASSQERRPNYGYTF
.	TRBV6-5	.	11	TRBJ1-1	TGTGCCAGCATCCACGCGGCTGAAGCTTTCTTT	CASIHAAEAFF
few	TRBV19	.	16	TRBJ1-2	TGTGCCAGTAGTATAGATCAATTGGACTCCTACTATGGCTACACCTTC	CASSIDQLDSYYGYTF
once	TRBV13	.	16	TRBJ1-2	TGTGCCAGCAGCCCCTGGGGGAGCAGGGGTGATGGGGGCTACACCTTC	CASSPWGSRGDGGYTF
once	TRBV5-5	TRBD1	14	TRBJ1-3	TGTGCCAGCAGGATGGACAGGGGAGCGGACACCATATATTTT	CASRMDRGADTIYF
.	TRBV5-4	TRBD1	14	TRBJ2-4	TGTGCCAGCAGCAGCCGGGACAGGGGAGTCATTCAGTACTTC	CASSSRDRGVIQYF
once	TRBV7-9	.	13	TRBJ2-7	TGTGCCAGCAGCTCCGACTCAACTCGCCAGCAGTACTTC	CASSSDSTRQQYF
.	TRBV28	.	15	TRBJ2-7	TGTGCCAGCAGTATAAGAGGACTCCCCCTCTACGAGCAGTACTTC	CASSIRGLPLYEQYF
.	TRBV7-8	TRBD2	15	TRBJ2-1	TGTGCCAGCAGCCCAAAACCCGGGGGGGGGTTTGAGCAGTTCTTC	CASSPKPGGGFEQFF
.	TRBV5-1	TRBD1	17	TRBJ2-7	TGCGCCAGCAGCTTCGGACAGGGGTATGGTAGCTCCTACGAGCAGTACTTC	CASSFGQGYGSSYEQYF
.	TRBV7-9	.	15	TRBJ1-4	TGTGCCAGCAGCTTAGGACAGGACAAAAATGAAAAACTGTTTTTT	CASSLGQDKNEKLFF
.	TRBV2	.	13	TRBJ2-4	TGTGCCAGTACAGATGGCCCCAAAAACATTCAGTACTTC	CASTDGPKNIQYF
.	TRBV4-2	.	17	TRBJ2-2	TGTGCCAGCAGCCAAGATGGGGCGGGGGCCGACACCGGGGAGCTGTTTTTT	CASSQDGAGADTGELFF
.	TRBV5-1	TRBD2	15	TRBJ2-7	TGCGCCAGCAGCTCAGGGACTAGCGTTGTTTACGAGCAGTACTTC	CASSSGTSVVYEQYF
.	TRBV7-6	TRBD1	16	TRBJ2-1	TGTGCCAGCAGCTTAGTATGGGACAGGGGAATCGATGAGCAGTTCTTC	CASSLVWDRGIDEQFF
.	TRBV4-3	TRBD2	18	TRBJ2-3	TGCGCCAGCAGCCAAATACCGGGACTAGCGGGGGTAACAGATACGCAGTATTTT	CASSQIPGLAGVTDTQYF
few	TRBV19	.	12	TRBJ1-1	TGTGCCACCCTAGACAGACAAACTGAAGCTTTCTTT	CATLDRQTEAFF
.	TRBV7-2	.	15	TRBJ2-5	TGTGCCAGCAGCTCGGGGGGCCTTACGAGGGAGACCCAGTACTTC	CASSSGGLTRETQYF
.	TRBV7-9	TRBD2	15	TRBJ2-3	TGTGCCAGCAGCTTAAGGCGCGGGGGGGAAGATACGCAGTATTTT	CASSLRRGGEDTQYF
.	TRBV7-2	TRBD1	16	TRBJ2-7	TGTGCCAGCAGCCCTAGACCACAGGGGACGCTCAACGAGCAGTACTTC	CASSPRPQGTLNEQYF
.	TRBV10-2	.	15	TRBJ1-1	TGCGCCAGCAGTGAGTTAGGTCAGGGGAACACTGAAGCTTTCTTT	CASSELGQGNTEAFF
.	TRBV4-3	.	16	TRBJ1-1	TGCGCCAGCAGCCAAGATAGTGGGGGCTCAATTACTGAAGCTTTCTTT	CASSQDSGGSITEAFF
.	TRBV15	TRBD1	15	TRBJ2-3	TGTGCCACCAGCAGGGACAGGGGGTCCCCAGATACGCAGTATTTT	CATSRDRGSPDTQYF
.	TRBV7-9	.	14	TRBJ1-5	TGTGCCAGCACCGGGGGGGCCGGGGGTCAGCCCCAGCATTTT	CASTGGAGGQPQHF
.	TRBV7-6	.	16	TRBJ1-1	TGTGCCAGCAGCCTCCCTGGGGCAGGGCAAGGCACTGAAGCTTTCTTT	CASSLPGAGQGTEAFF
.	TRBV2	.	13	TRBJ1-1	TGTGCCAGCAGGTACAGGGTAAACACTGAAGCTTTCTTT	CASRYRVNTEAFF
once	TRBV9	.	15	TRBJ1-4	TGTGCCAGCAGCCCCACTGGAGGGCAAGGTGAAAAACTGTTTTTT	CASSPTGGQGEKLFF
few	TRBV7-2	TRBD1	14	TRBJ2-3	TGTGCCAGCAGCCCTCAGACAGGGTCAGATACGCAGTATTTT	CASSPQTGSDTQYF
.	TRBV6-6	.	14	TRBJ1-3	TGTGCCAGCAGTATTACGGGTGTCCGAAACACCATATATTTT	CASSITGVRNTIYF
.	TRBV5-6	.	15	TRBJ2-7	TGTGCCAGCAGCTTGGGAGGGGGAAGCTCCTACGAGCAGTACTTC	CASSLGGGSSYEQYF
few	TRBV7-9	.	16	TRBJ1-2	TGTGCCAGCAGCTTAGCGAGGGGCAGGGAGGCCTATGGCTACACCTTC	CASSLARGREAYGYTF
.	TRBV5-5	.	15	TRBJ1-2	TGTGCCAGCAGCTTGGAAGCCGGCTCCCTGGAGGGCTACACCTTC	CASSLEAGSLEGYTF
.	TRBV10-3	.	13	TRBJ2-5	TGTGCCATAATGAATGGGCAGGAAGAGACCCAGTACTTC	CAIMNGQEETQYF
.	TRBV4-3	.	17	TRBJ1-6	TGCGCCAGCAGCCAACTCATAGACAGCTTTAGTGGTTCACCCCTCCACTTT	CASSQLIDSFSGSPLHF